The 10 T cell receptor beta chains below come from one sample, sequenced in a study of patients and donors after allogeneic stem cell transplantation. MiXCR, run by TCRdb on the RT-PCR reads, gives a single entry per CDR3 protein. The sample consists of roughly 190,000 distinct CDR3 sequences, around two fifths of them appearing once. The sample taken for sequencing was blood, either unsorted or a sorted T cell fraction (not recorded which). The receptors were gathered from a human donor who was either an allogeneic HSCT recipient or a stem cell or donor lymphocyte infusion donor (not recorded which). It is not recorded whose cells these are; they may come from a transplant donor.

This clonotype was picked up a small number of times. The V call is TRBV12-3 or TRBV12-4, the J call TRBJ1-1; TRBD1 matches at 10 bases. J lost 5 bases, V lost 6 bases, and 6 bases had no gene match. This CDR3 spans 14 amino acids. The DNA of the CDR3 is TGTGCCAGCAGCCGACAGGGGGCAACAACTGAAGCTTTCTTT. This encodes CASSRQGATTEAFF.

This chain joins TRBV7-6 and TRBJ2-3; D is possibly TRBD1 (5 bases). The CDR3 totals 17 residues. CDR1 and CDR2 (germline): SGHVS, FNYEAQ. The V end lost 5 bases, the J end lost 5 bases, and 23 bases lay between the germline ends. The CDR3 bases are TGTGCCAGCAGCGGCTCAGGGCGTATTGTCCAAGGAGATACGCAGTATTTT. Translated: CASSGSGRIVQGDTQYF.

This clonotype was detected a few times. This chain links TRBV15 with TRBJ1-5; TRBD1 aligns across 8 bases. In germline, CDR1 is LNHNV, CDR2 YYDKDF (reference sequence). V shed 0 bases, J shed 2 bases, and the junction held 0 bases outside the gene matches. CDR3 length equals 15 residues. CDR3 nucleotides: TGTGCCACCAGCAGAGAGGACAGGGGCAATCAGCCCCAGCATTTT. It is translated as CATSREDRGNQPQHF.

The chain is built from TRBV6-5 and TRBJ1-2, with no clear D. V was trimmed by 6 bases and J by 4 bases, leaving 12 bases between them. The CDR3 contains 13 residues. CDR1 MNHEY and CDR2 SVGAGI come from the germline V gene. The CDR3 loop reads CASSPVRGYGYTF. The CDR3 coding sequence is TGTGCCAGCAGCCCGGTTCGGGGCTATGGCTACACCTTC.

This chain connects TRBV29-1 to TRBJ1-1; D is ambiguous. The CDR3 is 13 amino acids. V was cut by 3 bases and J by 7 bases, with 15 bases left in between. Germline CDR1 SQVTM, CDR2 ANQGSEA. This CDR3 reads CSVEPGPSREAFF. CDR3 coding DNA: TGCAGCGTTGAGCCCGGTCCATCCCGTGAAGCTTTCTTT.

In nucleotides, the CDR3 is TGTGCCAGCAGCGTAGTGGGGTTGGATTCACCCCTCCACTTT. This sequence encodes CASSVVGLDSPLHF. This sequence joins TRBV9 and TRBJ1-6; no definite D call. The germline CDR1 and CDR2 sequences are SGDLS and YYNGEE. The CDR3 has 14 residues. With 0 bases removed from V and 8 bases from J, the gap between germline ends came to 9 bases.

The CDR3 loop reads CSTDRDWDEQFF. As DNA, the CDR3 is TGCAGCACCGACAGGGACTGGGATGAGCAGTTCTTC. The chain is built from TRBV29-1 and TRBJ2-1; possible D gene TRBD1, 7 bases. Germline CDR1 reads SQVTM; CDR2 reads ANQGSEA. The CDR3 extends over 12 amino acids. Trimming removed 8 bases at V and 8 bases at J, with 16 bases between.

A few counts support this clonotype. The V gene is TRBV5-5, the J gene TRBJ1-4, with no clear D. Per the germline V gene, CDR1 is SGHKS and CDR2 is YYEKEE (reference sequence). The CDR3 consists of 14 residues. Trimming pared 4 bases from V and 8 bases from J, leaving 15 bases between. The CDR3 loop is CASSVDLGGEKLFF. For the CDR3, the DNA is TGTGCCAGCAGCGTGGACTTAGGCGGAGAAAAACTGTTTTTT. Supplemented by reference TRBV5-5 and TRBJ1-4, the full variable domain reads DAGVTQSPTHLIKTRGQQVTLRCSPISGHKSVSWYQQVLGQGPQFIFQYYEKEERGRGNFPDRFSARQFPNYSSELNVNALLLGDSALYLCASSVDLGGEKLFFGSGTQLSVL.

The V gene is TRBV14, the J gene TRBJ1-2, with D maybe TRBD1 (5 bases). This CDR3 has 13 residues. V was pared by 4 bases and J by 6 bases, with 12 bases between. Germline V gene lookup returns CDR1 SGHDN and CDR2 FVKESK. CDR3 in DNA: TGTGCCAGCAGCCTCAGGGTAGCAGATGGCTACACCTTC. It codes for CASSLRVADGYTF.

The genes are TRBV7-9 and TRBJ1-4; possibly TRBD1 for D (5 bases). This CDR3 has 16 amino acids. The V end was cut by 1 base, the J end by 10 bases, with 19 bases between. In germline, CDR1 is SEHNR, CDR2 FQNEAQ (reference sequence). DNA of the CDR3: TGTGCCAGCAGCTTAGAAGTTGGGGCTGCGCTTGGAAAACTGTTTTTT. This encodes CASSLEVGAALGKLFF.